Sequencing of this TCR beta chain was carried out in a study of tumor and adjacent non-tumor tissue in lung cancer. Study-level points and caveats: Shorter survival was associated with higher TCR diversity in tumors. TCR diversity was significantly greater in tumor than normal lung tissue.

This sample's RNA came from whole unsorted tissue. Three rounds of nested PCR, following a modified ARM-PCR protocol, produced the TCRbeta library. TCRdb re-called the multiplex PCR reads with MiXCR, one entry per CDR3 protein. The data contain roughly 200,000 distinct CDR3 sequences, 70% to 75% of them seen just once; the ten biggest clones take up almost 25%. There are 15 residues in the CDR3. Germline CDR1 MDHEN, CDR2 SYDVKM. J lost 1 base, V lost 5 bases, and 7 bases had no gene match. With regard to this clonotype: Its specificity is not known.

Sequencing was performed on lung tumor tissue. The receptor was isolated from a man aged 60 to 69 with non-small cell lung cancer. The chain joins TRBV28 to TRBJ1-1; 7 bases match TRBD1. This CDR3 is CASSLRRGQNTEAFF. The CDR3 nucleotides read TGTGCCAGCAGTCTACGAAGGGGGCAGAACACTGAAGCTTTCTTT. The whole variable domain, filled in from reference TRBV28 and TRBJ1-1, reads DVKVTQSSRYLVKRTGEKVFLECVQDMDHENMFWYRQDPGLGLRLIYFSYDVKMKEKGDIPEGYSVSREKKERFSLILESASTNQTSMYLCASSLRRGQNTEAFFGQGTRLTVV.